These 26 T cell receptor beta chains were sequenced from one sample in a study of blood T cell repertoires in COVID-19. Libraries were prepared by immunoSEQ multiplex PCR; TCRdb keeps only in-frame clonotypes and omits some of them. The table shows tens of thousands of clones, with 78% occurring only once. Sequencing was carried out using peripheral blood. These TCRs come from a man aged 70-80 years with COVID-19, enrolled during active disease.

There are a few counts of this clone. The chain links TRBV23-1 to TRBJ1-5, with unresolved D. TRBV23-1 is filed as an ORF, its function uncertain. V lost 8 bases and J 10 bases, leaving 15 bases between the germline ends. The CDR3 extends over 12 amino acids. The chain's CDR3 is CASAFAGYPQHF. The CDR3 DNA reads TGCGCCAGCGCCTTCGCGGGGTACCCCCAGCATTTT.

This chain links TRBV7-2 with TRBJ2-7; D not resolved. CDR3 length: 12 residues. CDR1 and CDR2 from the germline V gene are SGHTA and FQGNSA. V lost 5 bases to trimming and J lost 0 bases, with 5 bases between them. CDR3 in amino acids: CASSPNSYEQYF. CDR3 nucleotides: TGTGCCAGCAGCCCTAACTCCTACGAGCAGTACTTC. The whole variable domain, filled in from reference TRBV7-2 and TRBJ2-7, reads GAGVSQSPSNKVTEKGKDVELRCDPISGHTALYWYRQSLGQGLEFLIYFQGNSAPDKSGLPSDRFSAERTGGSVSTLTIQRTQQEDSAVYLCASSPNSYEQYFGPGTRLTVT.

The chain is built from TRBV5-6 and TRBJ1-2; D call uncertain. This CDR3 region has 13 residues. Between the trimmed V and J ends, which lost 1 base and 8 bases, there was a span of 12 bases. From germline, CDR1 is SGHDT and CDR2 YYEEEE. CDR3 region: CASSLPDLFGYTF. The CDR3 coding sequence is TGTGCCAGCAGCTTGCCGGACTTGTTCGGCTACACCTTC.

This sequence joins TRBV28 and TRBJ1-2, with a weak D call TRBD1 (5 bases). CDR1 MDHEN and CDR2 SYDVKM come from the germline V gene. Trimming cost V 9 bases and J 2 bases, with 10 bases left between them. The CDR3 contains 12 residues. CDR3 sequence reads: CASTDRNYGYTF. The CDR3 DNA reads TGTGCCAGTACCGACAGAAACTATGGCTACACCTTC.

This clone was counted many times. The chain uses TRBV18 and TRBJ2-7; TRBD2 matches 7 bases. J gave up 2 bases and V 4 bases, and 2 bases lay outside the gene matches. Germline V gene sequence: CDR1 KGHSH, CDR2 LQKENI. This CDR3 is 13 amino acids long. The CDR3 DNA reads as TGTGCCAGCTCACAGCGGGGACCCTACGAGCAGTACTTC. Its protein product is CASSQRGPYEQYF.

V usage is TRBV14 and J usage is TRBJ2-5, with TRBD2 identical over 9 bases. The V and J ends lost 4 bases and 5 bases, in that order; junction bases with no gene match: 11. CDR1 is SGHDN and CDR2 is FVKESK in the germline V gene. The CDR3 consists of 16 residues. In DNA form, the CDR3 reads TGTGCCAGCAGCCCCCTGGGCGGGAGGGCCGAGGAGACCCAGTACTTC. It yields the protein CASSPLGGRAEETQYF.

The chain joins TRBV19 to TRBJ2-1; D possibly corresponds to TRBD1 (6 bases). Germline V lookup: CDR1 LNHDA, CDR2 SQIVND (reference sequence). This CDR3 comprises 18 residues. V shed 6 bases and J shed 0 bases, with 21 bases lying between them. The CDR3 is CASRHGTSHSSSYNEQFF. As DNA, the CDR3 is TGTGCCAGTAGACATGGGACATCACACTCGAGCTCCTACAATGAGCAGTTCTTC.

This clone was picked up one time. The V call is TRBV3-1 (or the pseudogene TRBV3-2), the J call TRBJ1-3; D gene unclear. Germline values: CDR1 LGHDT, CDR2 YNNKEL (reference sequence). V shed 2 bases and J shed 0 bases, with 5 bases lying between them. The CDR3 length is 14 residues. CDR3 residues: CASSQSHSGNTIYF. The CDR3 nucleotides read TGTGCCAGCAGCCAAAGCCACTCTGGAAACACCATATATTTT.

J is TRBJ1-5 and V is TRBV28; TRBD1 is a possible D gene (6 bases). Germline V CDR1 and CDR2: MDHEN, SYDVKM. V shed 6 bases and J shed 11 bases, with 17 bases lying between them. The CDR3 covers 13 residues. The CDR3 region has the DNA TGTGCCAGCAGCCCGGGGGGGCAGGGCACCCAGCATTTT. Translation: CASSPGGQGTQHF.

This chain links TRBV14 with TRBJ2-3; the D gene is possibly TRBD2 (6 bases). V was clipped by 1 base and J by 5 bases, with 13 bases between them. The germline gives CDR1 SGHDN, CDR2 FVKESK. The length of the CDR3 is 15 residues. The CDR3 bases are TGTGCCAGCAGCCAAGGGAGGGCTTCAGGAGATACGCAGTATTTT. This gives the protein CASSQGRASGDTQYF.

This clone was observed a handful of times. This chain joins TRBV15 and TRBJ1-2, with 8 bases lining up with TRBD1. Losses at the gene ends were 1 base for V and 8 bases for J; bases not matched to a gene: 6. The CDR3 is 14 residues long. The germline V gene has CDR1 LNHNV and CDR2 YYDKDF (reference sequence). CDR3 amino acids: CATSRGQGAGGYTF. CDR3 in DNA: TGTGCCACCAGCAGAGGGCAGGGGGCAGGAGGCTACACCTTC.

This chain links TRBV18 with TRBJ2-5; 7 bases match TRBD1. The germline V gene has CDR1 KGHSH and CDR2 LQKENI. The CDR3 runs to 15 residues. V dropped 5 bases and J dropped 3; count of bases not matched to a gene: 9. DNA for the CDR3: TGTGCCAGCTCAGAAACCGGGACAGCTAAAGAGACCCAGTACTTC. Residues: CASSETGTAKETQYF.

The genes are TRBV4-3 and TRBJ2-7, with 8 bases matching TRBD2. Germline V gene lookup returns CDR1 LGHNA and CDR2 YSLEER. CDR3 length: 18 residues. With 0 bases clipped from V and 0 bases from J, the junction kept 10 bases outside the gene matches. The CDR3 DNA reads as TGCGCCAGCAGCCAAGAAGACGGGAGGGCCGCGACCTCCTACGAGCAGTACTTC. The encoded protein is CASSQEDGRAATSYEQYF.

This clone was seen repeatedly, ten times or more. V gene TRBV9 combines with J gene TRBJ2-5; 7 positions match TRBD2. The germline gives CDR1 SGDLS, CDR2 YYNGEE. The trim removed 2 bases at V and 2 bases at J, leaving 3 bases unmatched. This CDR3 spans 14 amino acids. The CDR3 nucleotides read TGTGCCAGCAGCGTTTGGGGGGGACAAGAGACCCAGTACTTC. It translates to CASSVWGGQETQYF. Variable domain in full (rest from reference TRBV9 and TRBJ2-5): DSGVTQTPKHLITATGQRVTLRCSPRSGDLSVYWYQQSLDQGLQFLIQYYNGEERAKGNILERFSAQQFPDLHSELNLSSLELGDSALYFCASSVWGGQETQYFGPGTRLLVL.

The chain joins TRBV7-9 to TRBJ1-1; D unresolved. V was shortened by 5 bases and J by 7 bases, with 14 bases between the two germline ends. The CDR3 totals 13 residues. The germline V gene has CDR1 SEHNR and CDR2 FQNEAQ (reference sequence). The CDR3 DNA is TGTGCCAGCAGCCCCACCGTCGAGTATGAAGCTTTCTTT. Protein product: CASSPTVEYEAFF.

The V call is TRBV6-5, the J call TRBJ1-1; D is ambiguous. Germline V gives CDR1 MNHEY, CDR2 SVGAGI. The ends were cut back, 0 bases at V and 0 bases at J, with 8 bases in the middle. The CDR3 sequence is 15 residues long. The CDR3 nucleotides are TGTGCCAGCAGTTACTCGTTCTGGCTGAACACTGAAGCTTTCTTT. Translated: CASSYSFWLNTEAFF.

The chain uses TRBV5-1 and TRBJ2-5; 9 nucleotides agree with TRBD1. The CDR3 covers 15 residues. With V trimmed by 4 bases and J by 5 bases, 9 bases remained unmatched. Germline CDR1 and CDR2: SGHRS and YFSETQ. CDR3: CASSPTGGGWETQYF. The CDR3 nucleotides are TGCGCCAGCAGCCCTACAGGGGGCGGGTGGGAGACCCAGTACTTC.

V and J are TRBV19 and TRBJ2-2, with 7 positions matching TRBD1. Trimming cost V 8 bases and J 7 bases; bases outside gene matches: 10. Germline CDR1 LNHDA, CDR2 SQIVND (reference sequence). This CDR3 is built from 14 residues. As DNA, the CDR3 is TGTGCCAGTGCGACAGGGTGGGGTTACGGGGAGCTGTTTTTT. Translation gives CASATGWGYGELFF.

The chain carries TRBV25-1 and TRBJ1-2, with 10 bases aligning to TRBD1. Germline trimming cut 4 bases from V and 4 bases from J; bases unmatched to any gene: 6. The CDR3 is 15 amino acids. Germline V CDR1 and CDR2: MGHDK, SYGVNS. The CDR3 DNA follows: TGTGCCAGCAGTGTCCGGGGACAGGGGAGCTATGGCTACACCTTC. Translation: CASSVRGQGSYGYTF.

CDR3 sequence: CAAGESTGELFF. The CDR3, as DNA: TGCGCGGCCGGGGAGTCCACCGGGGAGCTGTTTTTT. The chain has TRBV10-1 and TRBJ2-2; TRBD2 might be the D (5 bases). CDR3 length equals 12 residues. The V gene's germline CDR1 is WNHNN and CDR2 SYGVQD (reference sequence).

The chain couples TRBV7-8 to TRBJ1-1, with D unresolved. CDR1 and CDR2 from the germline V gene are SGHVS and FQNEAQ. Trimming removed 7 bases from V and 4 bases from J, with 10 bases in between. The CDR3 runs to 12 residues. This CDR3 reads CASTPGSTEAFF. CDR3 sequence (DNA): TGTGCCAGCACCCCGGGGAGCACTGAAGCTTTCTTT. The full variable domain, with the rest looked up from reference TRBV7-8 and TRBJ1-1, is GAGVSQSPRYKVAKRGQDVALRCDPISGHVSLFWYQQALGQGPEFLTYFQNEAQLDKSGLPSDRFFAERPEGSVSTLKIQRTQQEDSAVYLCASTPGSTEAFFGQGTRLTVV.

The table lists this clone with a count of one. The chain combines TRBV18 with TRBJ1-1; weak D call: TRBD1 (5 bases). The CDR3 has 13 residues. Germline CDR1 is KGHSH and CDR2 is LQKENI. The V and J ends lost 0 bases and 6 bases respectively, with 8 bases between them. CDR3 sequence (DNA): TGTGCCAGCTCACCACCTCGACAGTCTGAAGCTTTCTTT. This gives the protein CASSPPRQSEAFF. Supplemented by reference TRBV18 and TRBJ1-1, the full variable domain reads NAGVMQNPRHLVRRRGQEARLRCSPMKGHSHVYWYRQLPEEGLKFMVYLQKENIIDESGMPKERFSAEFPKEGPSILRIQQVVRGDSAAYFCASSPPRQSEAFFGQGTRLTVV.

The rearrangement links TRBV28 to TRBJ2-3, with D tentatively TRBD1 (5 bases). The CDR3 covers 13 residues. V gave up 2 bases and J gave up 4 bases, with 7 bases separating them. The V gene's germline CDR1 is MDHEN and CDR2 SYDVKM. The CDR3 nucleotides are TGTGCCAGCAGTTTACAGGGCGCAGATACGCAGTATTTT. This codes for CASSLQGADTQYF.

The rearrangement links TRBV5-4 to TRBJ2-7; perhaps TRBD1 as D (6 bases). The germline gives CDR1 SGHNT, CDR2 YYREEE (reference sequence). CDR3 length equals 13 residues. Between the trimmed V and J ends, which lost 2 bases and 5 bases, there was a span of 11 bases. CDR3 sequence: CASSFRGRNEQYF. DNA of the CDR3: TGTGCCAGCAGCTTCAGGGGTCGGAACGAGCAGTACTTC.

This chain joins TRBV6-5 and TRBJ1-1; 9 bases are shared with TRBD1. The CDR3 sequence is 13 residues long. V lost 8 bases to trimming and J lost 4 bases; unmatched junction nucleotides: 5. The germline V gene has CDR1 MNHEY and CDR2 SVGAGI. The CDR3 spells CASEQGAGTEAFF. CDR3 in DNA: TGTGCCAGCGAACAGGGGGCGGGCACTGAAGCTTTCTTT.

The V call is TRBV13, the J call TRBJ2-7; 8 nucleotides match TRBD1. Germline loops: CDR1 PRHDT, CDR2 FYEKMQ (reference sequence). The CDR3 extends over 13 amino acids. V lost 5 bases to trimming and J lost 3 bases; unmatched junction nucleotides: 3. This CDR3 reads CASSPTGDYEQYF. Written as DNA, the CDR3 is TGTGCCAGCAGCCCGACAGGGGACTACGAGCAGTACTTC.